The present T cell receptor beta chain was sequenced within a study of T cells in Graves' hyperthyroidism and ophthalmopathy. On the study more broadly: Peripheral blood was drawn at first diagnosis, prior to all treatment. Study-wide points: Most expanded thyroid clonotypes above 0.001 recurred in blood. The model identified upcoming ophthalmopathy a median 6.5 months ahead of onset.

Amplified TCR beta CDR3 regions derived from RNA transcripts. HTBI primers were used for first-round RT-PCR of the TCR CDR3. TCRdb called the multiplex PCR reads again in MiXCR, with one record for every CDR3 protein. This table holds about 770,000 distinct CDR3 sequences, 15% to 20% found once. The CDR3 is made up of 13 amino acids. Germline values: CDR1 DFQATT, CDR2 SNEGSKA (reference sequence). The V end lost 0 bases, the J end lost 3 bases, and 9 bases lay between the germline ends. This clonotype has just a few counts. Antigen: not known. The authors took PBMCs from 8 to 10 ml fresh peripheral blood.

Sequencing was carried out using blood. The clonotype comes from a woman between 50 and 59 years old with Graves' hyperthyroidism that later progressed to Graves' ophthalmopathy. The chain has TRBV20-1 and TRBJ2-7; D is ambiguous. In DNA, the CDR3 is TGCAGTGCTAGAGATCTGTACAACTACGAGCAGTACTTC. Translated: CSARDLYNYEQYF.